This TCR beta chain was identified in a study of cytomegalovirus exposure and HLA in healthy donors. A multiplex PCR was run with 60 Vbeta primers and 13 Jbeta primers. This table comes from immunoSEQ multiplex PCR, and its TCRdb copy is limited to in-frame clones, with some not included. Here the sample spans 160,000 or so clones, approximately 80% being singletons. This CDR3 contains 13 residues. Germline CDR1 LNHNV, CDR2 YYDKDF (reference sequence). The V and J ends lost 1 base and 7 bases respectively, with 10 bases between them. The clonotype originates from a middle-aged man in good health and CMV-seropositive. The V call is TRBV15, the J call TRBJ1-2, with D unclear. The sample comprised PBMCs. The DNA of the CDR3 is TGTGCCACCAGCAGAGGGGAGGGATTTGGCTACACCTTC. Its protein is CATSRGEGFGYTF.